This T cell receptor beta chain was profiled in a study of blood T cell repertoires in COVID-19. Study background: There were acute and convalescent COVID-19 samples, and they came from the United States, Italy and Spain.

Trimming left V 3 bases short and J 8 bases short, with 19 bases between. The CDR3 has 16 amino acids. The germline CDR1 and CDR2 sequences are KGHSH and LQKENI. Sequencing was performed with immunoSEQ multiplex PCR; in TCRdb, only in-frame clones are kept and a portion is missing. The sample consists of some 210,000 clones, approximately 80% of them appearing once. This clone was picked up a small number of times. The study drew participants aged roughly 18 to 89 years from some 23 US areas. Two negative PCRs, clearance, or symptom resolution had been documented for recovered Cohort 3 donors. Sequenced sample: PBMCs or T cells enriched from blood (not recorded which). The chain employs TRBV18 and TRBJ1-4; no clear D gene. This sequence was found in a man in his forties who had recovered from COVID-19. The CDR3 region has the DNA TGTGCCAGCTCACCCGGGATACTTAGGCAAGGGGAAAAACTGTTTTTT. Amino acids: CASSPGILRQGEKLFF.